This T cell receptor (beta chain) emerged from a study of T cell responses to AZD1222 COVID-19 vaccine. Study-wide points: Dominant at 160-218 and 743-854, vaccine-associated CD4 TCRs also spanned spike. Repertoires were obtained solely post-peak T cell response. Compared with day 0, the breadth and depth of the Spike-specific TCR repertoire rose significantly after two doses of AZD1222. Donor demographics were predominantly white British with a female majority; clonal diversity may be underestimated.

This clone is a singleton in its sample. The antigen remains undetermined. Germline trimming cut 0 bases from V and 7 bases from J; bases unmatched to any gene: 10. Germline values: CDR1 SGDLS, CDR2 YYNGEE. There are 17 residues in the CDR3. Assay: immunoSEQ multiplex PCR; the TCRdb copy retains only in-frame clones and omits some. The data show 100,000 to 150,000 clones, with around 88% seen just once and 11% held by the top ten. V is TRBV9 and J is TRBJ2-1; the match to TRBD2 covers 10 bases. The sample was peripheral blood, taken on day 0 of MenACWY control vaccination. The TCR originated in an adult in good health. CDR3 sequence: CASSVASLAGADNEQFF. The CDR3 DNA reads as TGTGCCAGCAGCGTAGCGAGTCTAGCGGGAGCGGATAATGAGCAGTTCTTC.